A selection of T cell receptor beta chains follows, all from one sample in a study of shared clonotypes between healthy human individuals. The assay was immunoSEQ multiplex PCR, and TCRdb's table has in-frame clones only and misses some. The table lists 2 million to 2.5 million clones, 85% to 95% of them singletons. The sample was naive CD4+ T cells from PBMCs. These receptors were taken from a man aged 18-30 years in good health. Some clones in this sample may be carry-over from other donors' samples. Each CDR3 is given with its conserved first and last residue. A D gene is named only where the DNA matches it firmly. Not all rows give a size; the values are once, few, many and, for expanded clones, a class.

CDR3 DNA | CDR3 protein | J gene | clone size | D gene | V gene
TGTGCCAGTAAGGACAGGCCGAGGAGGACTAATGAAAAACTGTTTTTT | CASKDRPRRTNEKLFF | TRBJ1-4 | - | TRBD1 | TRBV19
TGTGCCAGCAGCTTGGGGACCGGGACAGGGGTTACGAGCGAAAAACTGTTTTTT | CASSLGTGTGVTSEKLFF | TRBJ1-4 | - | TRBD1 | TRBV5-5
TGTGCCTGGGCCAGAATAGGGACTGAAGCTTTCTTT | CAWARIGTEAFF | TRBJ1-1 | - | - | TRBV30
TGCAGCGTTGCTCGCGGGACCTACGAGCAGTACTTC | CSVARGTYEQYF | TRBJ2-7 | - | - | TRBV29-1
TGTGCCAGCAGAAATAATAGAGGGACTAGCGGGAGTATTAACCACGAGCAGTACTTC | CASRNNRGTSGSINHEQYF | TRBJ2-7 | - | TRBD2 | TRBV11-2
TGTGCCAGCAGCAGGGGGAGGGCTGAAGCTTTCTTT | CASSRGRAEAFF | TRBJ1-1 | - | - | TRBV21-1
TGTGCCAGCTCACCACCCGGGGTTTCCTACGAGCAGTACTTC | CASSPPGVSYEQYF | TRBJ2-7 | - | - | TRBV18
TGTGCCAGCAGTTACTCTTTCCGGGAGGTATACAATGAGCAGTTCTTC | CASSYSFREVYNEQFF | TRBJ2-1 | - | TRBD2 | TRBV6-5
TGTGCCAGCAGACCGACAGGCAACTCCTACAATGAGCAGTTCTTC | CASRPTGNSYNEQFF | TRBJ2-1 | once | - | TRBV7-2
TGTGCCAGCAGCTTTGGATTGCCTCAGCCCCAGCATTTT | CASSFGLPQPQHF | TRBJ1-5 | - | - | TRBV7-2
TGTGCCAGCAGTGCTCGGCCGGGACTAGCGGGAGGGTGGCAAGAGACCCAGTACTTC | CASSARPGLAGGWQETQYF | TRBJ2-5 | - | TRBD2 | TRBV28
TGTGCCTGGACGGGGCACCGACACTCCTACGAGCAGTACTTC | CAWTGHRHSYEQYF | TRBJ2-7 | - | - | TRBV30
TGTGCCAGCAGTCTACTATTGACAGTCCCCTACAATGAGCAGTTCTTC | CASSLLLTVPYNEQFF | TRBJ2-1 | - | - | TRBV27
TGCGCCAGCGACGAGACAGGCAGCTCCTACAATGAGCAGTTCTTC | CASDETGSSYNEQFF | TRBJ2-1 | - | - | TRBV5-1
TGTGCCAGCAGGGCGGGACTAGCGGAGAGCTCCTACGAGCAGTACTTC | CASRAGLAESSYEQYF | TRBJ2-7 | - | TRBD2 | TRBV28
TGCAGCGTTGCTTGGCAGGGGGAGGAAAAACTGTTTTTT | CSVAWQGEEKLFF | TRBJ1-4 | - | TRBD1 | TRBV29-1
TGTGCCAGCAGCTCAGATAAGCGGGAGGGCCTGATAGATGAGCAGTTCTTC | CASSSDKREGLIDEQFF | TRBJ2-1 | - | TRBD2 | TRBV5-6
TGTGCCAGCGGACTAGCGGGAGGAGGGACGGTAAATACGCAGTATTTT | CASGLAGGGTVNTQYF | TRBJ2-3 | - | TRBD2 | TRBV11-2
TGTGCCAGCTCACCACGGTCTAGCGGGCCCGTCGTGGGAGAGCAGTACTTC | CASSPRSSGPVVGEQYF | TRBJ2-7 | - | TRBD2 | TRBV18
TGTGCCAGCAGCTTTCGGGATACGCAGTATTTT | CASSFRDTQYF | TRBJ2-3 | few | - | TRBV7-2
TGTGCCAGCAGCCTCCGGGACAGCCAAGAGACCCAGTACTTC | CASSLRDSQETQYF | TRBJ2-5 | - | TRBD1 | TRBV5-4
TGTGCCAGCAGCTTGGATATGGGTTACGAGCAGTACTTC | CASSLDMGYEQYF | TRBJ2-7 | - | - | TRBV5-4
TGCGCCAGCAGCCAACCGACTAGAACCAATGAGCAGTTCTTC | CASSQPTRTNEQFF | TRBJ2-1 | - | - | TRBV4-1
TGTGCCAGCAGCTTATTAAGGGGATTAGCCAAAAACATTCAGTACTTC | CASSLLRGLAKNIQYF | TRBJ2-4 | - | - | TRBV13
TGTGCCAGCATTTTAACGGCCCCGAACACCGGGGAGCTGTTTTTT | CASILTAPNTGELFF | TRBJ2-2 | - | - | TRBV6-1
TGTGCCAGCAGCGTGGCCCCGGGACGACAAGAGACCCAGTACTTC | CASSVAPGRQETQYF | TRBJ2-5 | - | - | TRBV9
TGTGCCAGCAGTTTTAGATACAGGGGAAATGAAAAACTGTTTTTT | CASSFRYRGNEKLFF | TRBJ1-4 | - | TRBD1 | TRBV28
TGTGCCAGCAGCGTAGAAAGGACTAGCGAGTCTGAGCAGTTCTTC | CASSVERTSESEQFF | TRBJ2-1 | - | TRBD2 | TRBV9
TGTGCCAGCAGTTACCGACCGACGGGCTACCAAGAGACCCAGTACTTC | CASSYRPTGYQETQYF | TRBJ2-5 | - | - | TRBV6-5
TGTGCCAGCAGCCCGCCTGGGGGAGCCCACGCTTACGAGCAGTACTTC | CASSPPGGAHAYEQYF | TRBJ2-7 | - | - | TRBV9
TGTGCCAGCAGTTACACGGGCTACGAGCAGTACTTC | CASSYTGYEQYF | TRBJ2-7 | - | - | TRBV6-5
TGTGCCAGCAGCGGGGGGCGGGGAGATTGGGAGACCCAGTACTTC | CASSGGRGDWETQYF | TRBJ2-5 | - | - | TRBV7-8
TGTGCCAGCAGTTTGACTAGCGGGAGCCTCGGGATAGATGAGCAGTTCTTC | CASSLTSGSLGIDEQFF | TRBJ2-1 | - | TRBD2 | TRBV27
TGTGCCAGCAATCCTAGCGGGATCAATGAGCAGTTCTTC | CASNPSGINEQFF | TRBJ2-1 | - | TRBD2 | TRBV6-5
TGCGCCAGCAGCTTACTACGTCCTAGGACAGGTGGTTACACCGGGGAGCTGTTTTTT | CASSLLRPRTGGYTGELFF | TRBJ2-2 | - | TRBD1 | TRBV5-1
TGTGCCAGCAGACGGACAGGGGGCTATGGCTACACCTTC | CASRRTGGYGYTF | TRBJ1-2 | - | TRBD1 | TRBV7-9
TGTGCCAGCAAACTAGCGGGAGAGAAGGAGCAGTACTTC | CASKLAGEKEQYF | TRBJ2-7 | - | TRBD2 | TRBV7-2
TGTGCCAGCAGCTCGGCCAGCGCAAACACCGGGGAGCTGTTTTTT | CASSSASANTGELFF | TRBJ2-2 | - | - | TRBV5-4
TGTGCCAGCAGTGAATTTCGGATTAGGGTAAAACTGTTTTTT | CASSEFRIRVKLFF | TRBJ1-4 | - | - | TRBV25-1
TGCGCCAGCAGCCAAGATCGCCGTACCTCTGGAAACACCATATATTTT | CASSQDRRTSGNTIYF | TRBJ1-3 | - | - | TRBV4-3
TGTGCCAGCAGTTTCCGGGGAGGGCGCGGCACTGAAGCTTTCTTT | CASSFRGGRGTEAFF | TRBJ1-1 | once | - | TRBV27
TGCGCCAGCAGCTTGCAAGGGGCCGCGAACACCGGGGAGCTGTTTTTT | CASSLQGAANTGELFF | TRBJ2-2 | - | - | TRBV5-1
TGTGCCAGCAGCTCCGCCCGACAGGGAACTAATGAAAAACTGTTTTTT | CASSSARQGTNEKLFF | TRBJ1-4 | - | TRBD1 | TRBV7-8
TGTGCCAGCAGTCAACAAGGCTCCTACAATGAGCAGTTCTTC | CASSQQGSYNEQFF | TRBJ2-1 | - | - | TRBV6-1
TGTGCCAGCAGCGCTCCCGGACAGGGAGTAGATACGCAGTATTTT | CASSAPGQGVDTQYF | TRBJ2-3 | once | TRBD1 | TRBV5-4
TGTGCCAGCTCACCCGACAGGGGGCCTGGAAACACCATATATTTT | CASSPDRGPGNTIYF | TRBJ1-3 | - | TRBD1 | TRBV18
TGCGCCAGCAGCTTCGCGGGGACTCACCAAGAGACCCAGTACTTC | CASSFAGTHQETQYF | TRBJ2-5 | - | - | TRBV5-1
TGTGCCAGCAGCCGTCGGTGGGGGACTGAAGCTTTCTTT | CASSRRWGTEAFF | TRBJ1-1 | - | - | TRBV7-2
TGTGCCAGCAGTTTGGGCGGGACAGGGGGTTACACTGAAGCTTTCTTT | CASSLGGTGGYTEAFF | TRBJ1-1 | - | TRBD1 | TRBV28
TGTGCCTGGAGTGCCATTATGAGGACAGGGATGGAGACCCAGTACTTC | CAWSAIMRTGMETQYF | TRBJ2-5 | - | TRBD1 | TRBV30
TGTGCCAGCAGTCCTCCCGGACTAGCGGGAGGCTTC | CASSPPGLAGGF | TRBJ2-7 | - | TRBD2 | TRBV28
TGTGCCAGCAGCTCACAGACTAGTACCGCACTTTACGAGCAGTACTTC | CASSSQTSTALYEQYF | TRBJ2-7 | - | - | TRBV7-8
TGTGCCAGCAGTGAGACTTGGTGGGCAGATACGCAGTATTTT | CASSETWWADTQYF | TRBJ2-3 | - | - | TRBV6-4
TGTGCCAGTACCAGAGGACTAGCCCCCAACAATGAGCAGTTCTTC | CASTRGLAPNNEQFF | TRBJ2-1 | - | TRBD2 | TRBV19
TGTGCCAGCACCCTCGGGGGACCGTCCTACAATGAGCAGTTCTTC | CASTLGGPSYNEQFF | TRBJ2-1 | - | - | TRBV6-5
TGCGCCAGCAGCTTGGGGCTAGCGGCCAGCACAGATACGCAGTATTTT | CASSLGLAASTDTQYF | TRBJ2-3 | - | TRBD2 | TRBV5-1
TGCGCCAGCAGCCAAGAGTTTGGCGTCCGGGGGAATGAGCAGTTCTTC | CASSQEFGVRGNEQFF | TRBJ2-1 | - | - | TRBV4-3
TGTGCCAGCAGCTTAGGGGCGGGACAGGGGGAACCCTCGGCAAACTACGAGCAGTACTTC | CASSLGAGQGEPSANYEQYF | TRBJ2-7 | - | TRBD1 | TRBV7-8
TGTGCCAGCAGCGCGACAGGGCAGTATGGCTACACCTTC | CASSATGQYGYTF | TRBJ1-2 | few | TRBD1 | TRBV7-3